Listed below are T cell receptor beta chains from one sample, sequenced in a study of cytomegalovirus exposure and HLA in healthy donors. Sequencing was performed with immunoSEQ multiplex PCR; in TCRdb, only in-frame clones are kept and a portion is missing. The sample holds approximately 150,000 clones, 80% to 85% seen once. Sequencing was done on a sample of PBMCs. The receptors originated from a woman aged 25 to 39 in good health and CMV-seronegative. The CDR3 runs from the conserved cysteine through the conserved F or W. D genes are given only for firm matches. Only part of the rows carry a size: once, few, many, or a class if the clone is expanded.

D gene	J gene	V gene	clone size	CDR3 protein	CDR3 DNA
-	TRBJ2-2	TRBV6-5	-	CASSSPGVPGELFF	TGTGCCAGCAGTTCCCCAGGGGTCCCCGGGGAGCTGTTTTTT
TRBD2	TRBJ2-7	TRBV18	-	CASSPPGTTLYF	TGTGCCAGCTCACCACCCGGGACTACCTTGTACTTC
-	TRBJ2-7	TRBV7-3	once	CASSQGRGYEQYF	TGTGCCAGCAGCCAGGGGAGGGGGTACGAGCAGTACTTC
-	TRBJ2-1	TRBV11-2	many	CASSPGTGEQFF	TGTGCCAGCAGCCCCGGTACGGGAGAGCAGTTCTTC
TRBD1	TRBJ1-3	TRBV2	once	CASSPRGGSSGNTIYF	TGTGCCAGCAGCCCCAGAGGGGGCAGCTCTGGAAACACCATATATTTT
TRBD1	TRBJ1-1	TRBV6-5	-	CASSYEGALFSEAFF	TGTGCCAGCAGTTACGAGGGGGCGTTATTCTCTGAAGCTTTCTTT
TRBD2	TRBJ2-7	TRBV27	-	CASSPRGGAGYEQYF	TGTGCCAGCAGTCCCCGGGGGGGGGCAGGGTACGAGCAGTACTTC
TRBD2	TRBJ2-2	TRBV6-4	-	CASSDSLAGGPGELFF	TGTGCCAGCAGTGACTCACTAGCGGGAGGGCCCGGGGAGCTGTTTTTT
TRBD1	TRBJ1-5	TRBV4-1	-	CASSSWTGHQPQHF	TGCGCCAGCAGCTCCTGGACAGGGCATCAGCCCCAGCATTTT
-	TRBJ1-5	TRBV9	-	CASSEGGQGNQPQHF	TGTGCCAGCAGCGAGGGGGGGCAGGGCAATCAGCCCCAGCATTTT
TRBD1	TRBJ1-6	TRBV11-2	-	CASSFGQGFRSPLHF	TGTGCCAGCAGCTTCGGACAGGGTTTTCGTTCACCCCTCCACTTT
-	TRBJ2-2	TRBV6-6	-	CASSYLGRHTGELFF	TGTGCCAGCAGTTACCTGGGGAGGCACACCGGGGAGCTGTTTTTT
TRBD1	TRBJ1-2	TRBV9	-	CASSVGDRGPHGYTF	TGTGCCAGCAGCGTAGGGGACAGGGGGCCTCATGGCTACACCTTC
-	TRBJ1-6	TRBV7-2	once	CASSLVSGRDSPLHF	TGTGCCAGCAGCTTAGTATCGGGGAGGGATTCACCCCTCCACTTT
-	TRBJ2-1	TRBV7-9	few	CASSWGSSSYNEQFF	TGTGCCAGCAGCTGGGGCAGCAGCTCCTACAATGAGCAGTTCTTC
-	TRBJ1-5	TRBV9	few	CASSPTGHSNQPQHF	TGTGCCAGCAGCCCTACAGGGCATAGCAATCAGCCCCAGCATTTT
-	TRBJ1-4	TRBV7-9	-	CAGIGGLGNEKLFF	TGTGCCGGTATCGGTGGGCTGGGTAATGAAAAACTGTTTTTT
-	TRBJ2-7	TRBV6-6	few	CASSPRPLDEQYF	TGTGCCAGCAGTCCGAGGCCCCTCGACGAGCAGTACTTC
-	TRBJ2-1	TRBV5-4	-	CASSLVGGRGGLNEQFF	TGTGCCAGCAGCTTGGTCGGCGGCAGGGGTGGATTGAATGAGCAGTTCTTC
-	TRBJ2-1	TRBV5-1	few	CASSFRSPTYNEQFF	TGCGCCAGCAGCTTCCGGAGCCCAACCTACAATGAGCAGTTCTTC
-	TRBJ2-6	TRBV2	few	CASRRSGSGANVLTF	TGTGCCAGCAGAAGATCAGGCTCTGGGGCCAACGTCCTGACTTTC
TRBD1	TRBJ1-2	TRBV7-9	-	CASSFPGGNDGYTF	TGTGCCAGCAGCTTCCCAGGGGGTAATGATGGCTACACCTTC
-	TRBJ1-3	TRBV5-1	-	CASRGGLQGPGNTIYF	TGCGCCAGCAGGGGGGGGTTACAGGGACCTGGAAACACCATATATTTT
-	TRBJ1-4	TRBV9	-	CASSVGRGGMANEKLFF	TGTGCCAGCAGCGTAGGAAGGGGAGGCATGGCTAATGAAAAACTGTTTTTT
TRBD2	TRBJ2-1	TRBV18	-	CASSPPPGTSGSHEQFF	TGTGCCAGCTCACCACCTCCCGGGACTAGCGGGAGTCATGAGCAGTTCTTC
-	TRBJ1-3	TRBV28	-	CASSPPPGTLVGNTIYF	TGTGCCAGCAGTCCCCCCCCAGGGACACTCGTCGGAAACACCATATATTTT
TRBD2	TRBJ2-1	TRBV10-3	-	CAITGLAGRYNEQFF	TGTGCCATCACCGGACTAGCGGGGAGATACAATGAGCAGTTCTTC
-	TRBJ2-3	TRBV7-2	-	CASSFMPGDTQYF	TGTGCCAGCAGCTTCATGCCCGGGGATACGCAGTATTTT
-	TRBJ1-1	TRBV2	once	CASSAMGRGGTEAFF	TGTGCCAGCAGTGCTATGGGACGGGGGGGCACTGAAGCTTTCTTT
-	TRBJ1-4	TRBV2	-	CASKRQQLEKLFF	TGTGCCAGCAAGCGGCAGCAACTAGAAAAACTGTTTTTT
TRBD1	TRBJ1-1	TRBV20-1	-	CSGTGGTEAFF	TGCAGTGGGACAGGGGGCACTGAAGCTTTCTTT
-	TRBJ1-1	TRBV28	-	CASSMGWSGSFVAFF	TGTGCCAGCAGCATGGGATGGTCAGGGTCTTTTGTAGCTTTCTTT
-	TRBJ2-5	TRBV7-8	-	CASSLARRETQYF	TGTGCCAGCAGCTTAGCGAGGCGAGAGACCCAGTACTTC
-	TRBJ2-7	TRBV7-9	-	CASSPRTPGEQYF	TGTGCCAGCAGCCCTCGTACTCCTGGCGAGCAGTACTTC
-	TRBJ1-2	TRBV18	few	CASSPRDTNYGYTF	TGTGCCAGCTCACCACGGGACACTAACTATGGCTACACCTTC
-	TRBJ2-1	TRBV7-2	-	CASSPTGFDYNEQFF	TGTGCCAGCAGCCCCACGGGATTCGACTACAATGAGCAGTTCTTC
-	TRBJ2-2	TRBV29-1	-	CSVFNPGSGELFF	TGCAGCGTTTTCAATCCAGGGTCTGGGGAGCTGTTTTTT
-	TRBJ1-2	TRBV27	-	CASSLSSKNGYTF	TGTGCCAGCAGTTTGTCGAGTAAAAACGGCTACACCTTC
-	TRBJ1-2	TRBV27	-	CASSSSPGGYTF	TGTGCCAGCAGTTCGTCTCCGGGAGGCTACACCTTC
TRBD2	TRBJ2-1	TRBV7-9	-	CASSLGGGEYNEQFF	TGTGCCAGCAGCTTAGGCGGGGGGGAGTACAATGAGCAGTTCTTC
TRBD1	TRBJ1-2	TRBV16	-	CASSSQQGTYGYTF	TGTGCCAGCAGCTCTCAACAGGGGACCTATGGCTACACCTTC
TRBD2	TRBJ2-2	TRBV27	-	CASRLGGAGELFF	TGTGCCAGCAGGCTCGGGGGGGCCGGGGAGCTGTTTTTT
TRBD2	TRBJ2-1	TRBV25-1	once	CASSEYKLAGGNEQFF	TGTGCCAGCAGTGAATATAAACTAGCGGGGGGTAATGAGCAGTTCTTC